This TCR beta chain was documented in a study of blood T cell repertoires in COVID-19. Across the whole study: Donors in the United States, Italy and Spain gave samples during acute or convalescent COVID-19. Sources were T cells, B-cell-depleted T cells, or PBMCs; the material itself was cDNA or gDNA.

There are a few counts of this clone. The CDR3 totals 12 residues. The ends were cut back, 8 bases at V and 3 bases at J, with 8 bases in the middle. Per germline, CDR1 ENHRY and CDR2 SYGVKD. Original methodology: Reference gene primers were amplified, and this amplification served to estimate nucleated cell counts. Libraries were prepared by immunoSEQ multiplex PCR; TCRdb keeps only in-frame clonotypes and omits some of them. Clone size and V and J calls were adopted from that table, with D and trimming inferred from the DNA. The repertoire holds approximately 150,000 clones, with about 87% as singletons.

The genes are TRBV10-3 and TRBJ1-5; D uncertain. The sample consisted of peripheral blood. This TCR was recovered from a woman between 50 and 59 years old with active or convalescent COVID-19. The CDR3 protein is CAIGQINQPQHF. The CDR3 DNA sequence: TGTGCCATCGGGCAGATCAATCAGCCCCAGCATTTT.